This T cell receptor (beta chain) appears in the sequencing data of a study of T cell repertoires in cytomegalovirus infection. Study-level information: A matching HLA type, together with CMV infection, was signaled by public TCR beta signatures.

This clonotype was counted only a few times. The antigen is unknown. The CDR3 is made up of 15 amino acids. The germline V gene encodes CDR1 SGHVS and CDR2 FQNEAQ. V was clipped by 5 bases and J by 1 base; unmatched bases: 6. From the reads, TCRdb called clonotypes with MiXCR, one entry per CDR3 protein. The sample lists some 920,000 distinct CDR3 sequences; roughly 30% were seen once. V and J are TRBV7-8 and TRBJ1-2; TRBD1 agrees at 8 bases. Sample: cultured CD8+ T cells from PBMCs, taken from culture after CMV antigen stimulation. This TCR was sampled from a human donor in good health (CMV status not recorded). Some clones in this sample may be carry-over from other donors' samples. CDR3 protein: CASSNRDRLNYGYTF. CDR3 DNA sequence: TGTGCCAGCAGCAACCGGGACAGGCTTAACTATGGCTACACCTTC.